This entry describes one T cell receptor (beta chain). This entry is derived from a study of ipilimumab plus nivolumab after autologous stem cell transplantation. Generated by immunoSEQ multiplex PCR, the TCRdb table keeps only in-frame clones and is missing some. The sample contains roughly 86,000 clones, 75% to 85% of which appear only once. Sample: PBMCs, taken in a trial of ipilimumab plus nivolumab as post-transplant consolidation. This TCR was sampled from a male donor with diffuse large B-cell lymphoma.

CDR3 residues: CASSLEINGMYGYTF. The DNA for the CDR3 is TGTGCCAGCAGCTTAGAAATAAACGGAATGTATGGCTACACCTTC. The chain employs TRBV11-2 and TRBJ1-2; D gene unclear. CDR1 and CDR2 (germline): SGHAT, FQNNGV. This CDR3 spans 15 amino acids. Trimming removed 0 bases at V and 5 bases at J, with 13 bases between.